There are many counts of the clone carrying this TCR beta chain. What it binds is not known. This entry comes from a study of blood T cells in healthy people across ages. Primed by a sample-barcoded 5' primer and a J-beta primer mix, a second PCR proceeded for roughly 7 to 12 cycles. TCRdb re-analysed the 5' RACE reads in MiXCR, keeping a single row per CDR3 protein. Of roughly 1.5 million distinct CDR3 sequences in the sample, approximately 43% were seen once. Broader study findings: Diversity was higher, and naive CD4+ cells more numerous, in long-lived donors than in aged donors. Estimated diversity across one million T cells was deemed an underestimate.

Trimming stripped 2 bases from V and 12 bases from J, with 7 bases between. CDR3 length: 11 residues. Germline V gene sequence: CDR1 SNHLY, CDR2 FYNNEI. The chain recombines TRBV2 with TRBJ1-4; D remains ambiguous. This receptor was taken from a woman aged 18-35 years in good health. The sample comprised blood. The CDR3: CASSEPGELFF. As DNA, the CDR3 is TGTGCCAGCAGTGAACCGGGAGAACTGTTTTTT.